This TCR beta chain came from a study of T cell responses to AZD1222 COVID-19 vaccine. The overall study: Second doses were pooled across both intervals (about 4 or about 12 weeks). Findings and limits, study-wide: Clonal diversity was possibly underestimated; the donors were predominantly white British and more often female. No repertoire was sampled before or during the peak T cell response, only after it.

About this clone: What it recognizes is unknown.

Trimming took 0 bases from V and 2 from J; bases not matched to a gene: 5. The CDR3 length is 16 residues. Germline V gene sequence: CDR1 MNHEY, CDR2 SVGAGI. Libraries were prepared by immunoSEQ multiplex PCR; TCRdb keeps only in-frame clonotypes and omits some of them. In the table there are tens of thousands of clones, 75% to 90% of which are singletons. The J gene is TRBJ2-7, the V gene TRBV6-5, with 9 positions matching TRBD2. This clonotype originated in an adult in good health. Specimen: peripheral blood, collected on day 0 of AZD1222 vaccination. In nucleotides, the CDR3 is TGTGCCAGCAGTTACTCGCGGACTAGCGCTACCTACGAGCAGTACTTC. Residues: CASSYSRTSATYEQYF.